Listed below are T cell receptor beta chains from one sample, sequenced in a study of blood T cell repertoires in COVID-19. The data were produced by immunoSEQ multiplex PCR, yet TCRdb's version contains in-frame clones alone and is incomplete. The table shows about 57,000 clones, with around 90% occurring only once. Sequencing was carried out using peripheral blood. The origin of the receptors is a woman older than 75 with COVID-19, enrolled during active disease. Both conserved end residues are part of each CDR3. D genes are given only for firm matches.

J	V	D	DNA	CDR3
TRBJ1-4	TRBV27	TRBD1	TGTGCCAGCAGTTCTCTCGAGGGGCACAGGGGTGAAAAACTGTTTTTT	CASSSLEGHRGEKLFF
TRBJ1-2	TRBV3-1/TRBV3-2	-	TGTGCCAGCAGCGTATGGACACGCTACACCTTC	CASSVWTRYTF
TRBJ1-6	TRBV5-6	-	TGTGCCAGCAGCTTGGGTCCCAGGGCGGATTCACCCCTCCACTTT	CASSLGPRADSPLHF
TRBJ1-6	TRBV25-1	TRBD1	TGTGCCAGCTGGGGACAGGGCAGGAATTCACCCCTCCACTTT	CASWGQGRNSPLHF
TRBJ1-2	TRBV28	-	TGTGCCAGCAGTTTGGGGGGGACCTATGGCTACACCTTC	CASSLGGTYGYTF
TRBJ2-7	TRBV5-1	TRBD2	TGCGCCAGCAGCTTGGTAGCGGGGTTTGTCGAGCAGTACTTC	CASSLVAGFVEQYF
TRBJ2-3	TRBV5-4	-	TGTGCCAGCAGCCGGAACAGGGATGTAGGCACAGATACGCAGTATTTT	CASSRNRDVGTDTQYF
TRBJ1-1	TRBV30	-	TGTGCCTGGAGTGCAGGGAAGAACACTGAAGCTTTCTTT	CAWSAGKNTEAFF
TRBJ1-2	TRBV7-8	TRBD1	TGTGCCAGCAGCCCACTGACAGGGGGCGCGAAGAACTATGGCTACACCTTC	CASSPLTGGAKNYGYTF
TRBJ1-1	TRBV5-8	-	TGTGCCAGCAGCCCAAGGGGTATCGGAGCTTTCTTT	CASSPRGIGAFF
TRBJ2-7	TRBV2	-	TGTGCCAGCAGCCCCCCCGGCTACGAGCAGTACTTC	CASSPPGYEQYF
TRBJ1-2	TRBV28	TRBD1	TGTGCCAGCAGTTTTTGGGGGCGGGACAGGGTTGCACGGGCGGGCTACACCTTC	CASSFWGRDRVARAGYTF
TRBJ1-1	TRBV9	-	TGTGCCAGCAGCCTCGAGAGGACTGAAGCTTTCTTT	CASSLERTEAFF
TRBJ1-2	TRBV6-5	-	TGTGCCAGCACACGGGACACTTCTTCCTATGGCTACACCTTC	CASTRDTSSYGYTF
TRBJ1-1	TRBV3-1/TRBV3-2	-	TGTGCCAGCAGCCACCCGGGGAAGGGGAACACTGAAGCTTTCTTT	CASSHPGKGNTEAFF
TRBJ2-2	TRBV9	-	TGTGCCAGCAGCGTATCAAGGGGAAAACACGGGGAGCTGTTTTTT	CASSVSRGKHGELFF
TRBJ1-3	TRBV5-4	TRBD1	TGTGCCAGCAGCTTGGGCCAGGGGGTTAACACCATATATTTT	CASSLGQGVNTIYF
TRBJ1-1	TRBV6-5	TRBD1	TGTGCCAGCAGGGGGACAGGTGGAGATAACACTGAAGCTTTCTTT	CASRGTGGDNTEAFF
TRBJ2-5	TRBV7-9	-	TGTGCCAGCAGCTACCGGACAGAACAAGAGACCCAGTACTTC	CASSYRTEQETQYF
TRBJ1-1	TRBV6-5	-	TGTGCCAGCAAATCTTCGGACGGGGGTATTACTGAAGCTTTCTTT	CASKSSDGGITEAFF
TRBJ2-5	TRBV7-2	-	TGTGCCAGCAGCCGGGATACTCGGGAGACCCAGTACTTC	CASSRDTRETQYF
TRBJ1-1	TRBV27	-	TGTGCCAGCAGTCCTATACGGAACACTGAAGCTTTCTTT	CASSPIRNTEAFF
TRBJ2-5	TRBV7-9	-	TGTGCCAGCAGCTTAGGGATAGCGCCCGGAGGATGGGAAGAGACCCAGTACTTC	CASSLGIAPGGWEETQYF